This T cell receptor beta chain was recovered during a study of cytomegalovirus exposure and HLA in healthy donors. For this clone: What it binds is not known.

A multiplex PCR was run with 60 Vbeta primers and 13 Jbeta primers. Repertoires were generated with immunoSEQ multiplex PCR, while TCRdb's copy carries only in-frame clones and drops some. Here the sample spans 90,000 to 120,000 clones, about 80% being singletons. Study-wide results and limits: Later, an analysis showed that TCR beta chains associated with HLA were more clonally expanded than others that were equally common. Later on, an analysis tied approximately 17,000 TCR beta sequences to HLA alleles at 0.05 false discovery rate.

This CDR3 is built from 20 residues. J was trimmed by 2 bases and V by 0 bases; bases with no gene match: 12. Per germline, CDR1 MGHRA and CDR2 YSYEKL. The sequence came from a man younger than 45 in good health and CMV-seronegative. The chain joins TRBV4-1 to TRBJ2-4, with 11 nucleotides matching TRBD2. Sample: PBMCs. The CDR3 is CASSQEFSGGAKVTKNIQYF. The CDR3, as DNA: TGCGCCAGCAGCCAAGAATTTAGCGGGGGGGCCAAGGTGACCAAAAACATTCAGTACTTC.